This TCR beta chain was sequenced during a study of vaccination effects on CD4 cells after COVID-19. Produced via immunoSEQ multiplex PCR; TCRdb's table is partial and in-frame only. The sample comprises tens of thousands of clones, 80% of which are singletons, and 9.5% to 15% rests with the top ten. Prior to sequencing, the ViraFEST assay stimulated PBMC with viral peptide pools, which expanded the antigen-specific CD4+ T cells. Following culture for 9 to 11 days, CD4+ T cells were isolated. According to the study, vaccine recipients showed no prior SARS-CoV-2 infection and negative nucleocapsid antibodies. This clone was detected a few times. As yet, its antigen is unknown. This CDR3 is built from 10 residues. Deletions cut 6 bases from V and 8 bases from J, with 7 bases between. Germline V lookup: CDR1 DFQATT, CDR2 SNEGSKA (reference sequence).

Sequenced here: CD4+ T cells from PBMCs cultured with SARS-CoV-2 spike peptides, sampled before COVID-19 vaccination. The rearrangement uses TRBV20-1 and TRBJ1-4; D unclear. This TCR derives from a human donor who received a COVID-19 vaccine. CDR3 residues: CSAGREKLFF. CDR3 DNA: TGCAGTGCCGGCCGGGAAAAACTGTTTTTT.